This paragraph reports one T cell receptor beta chain. The data belong to a study of OX40 agonist ivuxolimab in advanced cancers. Across the whole study: Hepatocellular carcinoma, melanoma, renal cell or head and neck cancer occurred in dose-escalation patients. The group had a mean age of roughly 65 years, ranged from roughly 20 to 80, and was 82.7% male.

The CDR3 loop spans 17 amino acids. After removal of 0 bases from V and 5 bases from J, the junction contained 11 bases not matched to a gene. Germline lookup yields CDR1 LGHNA and CDR2 YNFKEQ. The data were produced by immunoSEQ multiplex PCR, yet TCRdb's version contains in-frame clones alone and is incomplete. Among 38,000 or so clones listed, 70% to 90% were seen once. Here the sequenced sample was CD4+ or CD8+ T cells sorted from blood, taken in a trial of the OX40 agonist ivuxolimab. The rearrangement links TRBV4-2 to TRBJ2-5, with TRBD2 identical over 8 bases. The clonotype was recovered from an adult with an advanced solid tumor such as melanoma, head and neck, liver or kidney cancer. In nucleotides, the CDR3 is TGTGCCAGCAGCCAAGATCCCACAACTAGCGGCCAGGAGACCCAGTACTTC. Residues: CASSQDPTTSGQETQYF.